This passage covers 3 T cell receptor beta chains from one sample sequenced in a study of blood T cell repertoires in COVID-19. Clones were sequenced by immunoSEQ multiplex PCR, and TCRdb holds only the in-frame ones, with some missing. The sample contains around 100,000 clones, around 87% of which appear only once. Sequencing input: peripheral blood. The receptors come from a human donor in a cohort sampled during active COVID-19.

There are many counts of this clone. V and J are TRBV7-9 and TRBJ1-6; the match to TRBD1 covers 10 bases. V trimming: 8 bases; J trimming: 8 bases; junction bases outside the gene matches: 3. CDR1 SEHNR and CDR2 FQNEAQ come from the germline V gene (reference sequence). The CDR3 contains 13 residues. In DNA, the CDR3 is TGTGCCAGCCCCGGGACAGGGGATTCACCCCTCCACTTT. This gives the protein CASPGTGDSPLHF. Full variable domain (remainder filled in from reference TRBV7-9 and TRBJ1-6): DTGVSQNPRHKITKRGQNVTFRCDPISEHNRLYWYRQTLGQGPEFLTYFQNEAQLEKSRLLSDRFSAERPKGSFSTLEIQRTEQGDSAMYLCASPGTGDSPLHFGNGTRLTVT.

The J gene is TRBJ1-4, the V gene TRBV7-9; maybe TRBD1 (6 bases). This CDR3 spans 14 amino acids. CDR1 is SEHNR and CDR2 is FQNEAQ in the germline V gene (reference sequence). V gave up 5 bases and J gave up 5 bases, with 12 bases separating them. CDR3 in DNA: TGTGCCAGCAGCCCAGGGGAGGGGAATGAAAAACTGTTTTTT. This codes for CASSPGEGNEKLFF.

In its sample, this clone was seen once. The rearrangement uses TRBV11-2 and TRBJ2-7, with TRBD1 identical over 7 bases. This CDR3 contains 14 residues. Germline CDR1 SGHAT, CDR2 FQNNGV. V shed 7 bases, J shed 5 bases, and the junction held 11 bases outside the gene matches. CDR3 residues: CASNAMTGSHEQYF. As DNA, the CDR3 is TGTGCCAGCAACGCCATGACAGGGAGCCACGAGCAGTACTTC.